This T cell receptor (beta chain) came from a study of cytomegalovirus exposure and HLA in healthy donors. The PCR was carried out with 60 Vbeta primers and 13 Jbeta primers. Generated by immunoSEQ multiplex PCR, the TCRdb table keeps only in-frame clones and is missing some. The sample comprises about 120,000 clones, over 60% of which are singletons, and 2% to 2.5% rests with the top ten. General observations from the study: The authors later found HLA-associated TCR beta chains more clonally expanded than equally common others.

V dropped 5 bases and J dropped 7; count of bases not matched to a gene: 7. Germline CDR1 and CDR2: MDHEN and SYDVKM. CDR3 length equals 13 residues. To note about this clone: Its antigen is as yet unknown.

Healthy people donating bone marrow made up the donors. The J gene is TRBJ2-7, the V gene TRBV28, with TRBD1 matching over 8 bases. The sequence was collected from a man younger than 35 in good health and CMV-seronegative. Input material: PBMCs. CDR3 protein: CASSPGQGWEQYF. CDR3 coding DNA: TGTGCCAGCAGTCCCGGACAGGGATGGGAGCAGTACTTC.